This TCR beta chain was recovered during a study of blood T cell repertoires in COVID-19. Turning to the study itself: The analysed material was cDNA or gDNA that came from T cells, B-cell-depleted T cells, or PBMCs.

In the authors' methods: For nucleated cells, counts were estimated from reference gene primer amplification. Sequencing used immunoSEQ multiplex PCR; TCRdb keeps in-frame clones, though not all of them. For V, J and clone size, that table is used; D and trimming come from the DNA. Of roughly 400,000 clones listed, nearly 90% are singletons. This TCR was recovered from a young woman who had been exposed to COVID-19. The sample taken for sequencing was PBMCs or T cells enriched from blood (not recorded which).

CDR3 nucleotide sequence: TGTGCCAGCAGTGAAGCTCCCGGGACAGGGGGCTACGAGCAGTACTTC. This gives the protein CASSEAPGTGGYEQYF. The chain links TRBV6-1 to TRBJ2-7; 11 nucleotides match TRBD1. CDR1 and CDR2 (germline): MNHNS, SASEGT. With 0 bases clipped from V and 3 bases from J, the junction kept 4 bases outside the gene matches. The CDR3 contains 16 residues.